This T cell receptor (beta chain) was recorded in a study of blood T cell repertoires in COVID-19. Overall study: The samples span acute and convalescent COVID-19 from the United States, Italy and Spain. T cells, B-cell-depleted T cells, or PBMCs provided the cDNA or gDNA that served as material.

Authors' methods: From reference gene primer amplification, estimates of nucleated cell counts were derived. Libraries were prepared by immunoSEQ multiplex PCR; TCRdb keeps only in-frame clonotypes and omits some of them. That table gives V, J and clone size, and the DNA gave D and trimming. The data contain about 210,000 clones, over 70% of them singletons. CDR3 length: 14 amino acids. The germline gives CDR1 SNHLY, CDR2 FYNNEI. The V segment lost 7 bases and the J segment 1 base; nucleotides outside the gene matches: 1. Input material: peripheral blood. This receptor was taken from a woman in her seventies with acute or convalescent COVID-19. This sequence joins TRBV2 and TRBJ1-4; TRBD1 matches at 9 bases. As DNA, the CDR3 is TGTGCCAGCAAGGACAGGGGAACTAATGAAAAACTGTTTTTT. This sequence encodes CASKDRGTNEKLFF. The full variable domain, completed using reference TRBV2 and TRBJ1-4, is EPEVTQTPSHQVTQMGQEVILRCVPISNHLYFYWYRQILGQKVEFLVSFYNNEISEKSEIFDDQFSVERPDGSNFTLKIRSTKLEDSAMYFCASKDRGTNEKLFFGSGTQLSVL.